This T cell receptor (beta chain) was sequenced for a study of T-cell reconstitution after alpha-beta-depleted transplantation in children. This clonotype was detected ten times or more. Trimming shortened V by 1 base and J by 4 bases, and 4 bases separated the two germline ends. Germline V gene data show CDR1 as MNHEY and CDR2 as SVGEGT. CDR3 length: 12 amino acids. Unique molecular identifiers featured in how the TCRbeta library was prepared. TCRdb processed the PCR reads anew with MiXCR; each CDR3 protein has one entry. Of some 490,000 distinct CDR3 sequences in the sample, around 12% are singletons; the top ten hold about 5.6%.

The chain recombines TRBV6-2 or TRBV6-3 with TRBJ2-5; no clear D gene. The receptor comes from a human donor who donated a stem cell graft to a child with combined immunodeficiency. The sequencing here drew on PBMCs from the stem cell graft donor, taken from the stem cell graft. DNA for the CDR3: TGTGCCAGCAGTTACTTCCTAGAGACCCAGTACTTC. This translates into CASSYFLETQYF.